Detailed here is one T cell receptor (beta chain). Antigen: not known. A much more abundant neighbour one base away suggests this may be a read error. No conserved phenylalanine or tryptophan is present at the end of the CDR3, so a read error is the likely explanation. This sample is drawn from a study of T cells in Graves' hyperthyroidism and ophthalmopathy. General observations from the study: Stable hyperthyroidism was told apart from ophthalmopathy by a model built on 13 V-J features.

The CDR3 regions of TCR beta were amplified from RNA transcripts. HTBI primers were employed in a first-round RT-PCR of the TCR CDR3. TCRdb reprocessed the multiplex PCR reads via MiXCR and lists one record per CDR3 protein. The data contain 700,000 or so distinct CDR3 sequences, around 17% of them singletons. Source material for PBMCs was 10 ml fresh peripheral blood. Germline V gene lookup returns CDR1 MDHEN and CDR2 SYDVKM. V gave up 2 bases and J gave up 5 bases, with 10 bases separating them. The CDR3 totals 13 residues. The V and J genes are TRBV28 and TRBJ2-7, with D possibly being TRBD2 (6 bases). The TCR originated in a man aged 18 to 30 with Graves' hyperthyroidism. What was sequenced was blood. This CDR3 is CASSLPTGDEQYL. The CDR3 nucleotides are TGTGCCAGCAGTTTACCGACGGGGGACGAGCAGTACCTC.